The rows below give T cell receptor beta chains drawn from one sample of a study of blood T cell repertoires in COVID-19. Assay used: immunoSEQ multiplex PCR; TCRdb lists only in-frame clones, some missing. The table has 95,000 or so clones, roughly 80% seen once. The specimen sequenced was peripheral blood. These receptors came from a man older than 75 with active or convalescent COVID-19. The CDR3 runs from the conserved cysteine through the conserved F or W. Each record gives: V gene, J gene, D gene, clone size, CDR3 DNA, CDR3 protein. D genes are given only for firm matches. A row's size may be missing; if present it is once, few, many or a size class.

TRBV28	TRBJ2-7	TRBD1	once	TGTGCCAGCAGTCAGATCGGGACAGGGCAGTACGAGCAGTACTTC	CASSQIGTGQYEQYF
TRBV19	TRBJ1-3	.	.	TGTGCCAGTAGGCCCGAGGTCTGGAACACCATATATTTT	CASRPEVWNTIYF
TRBV4-3	TRBJ1-2	.	.	TGCGCCAGCAGCCCGGGCCGGCAGGGTGGATTCTATGGCTACACCTTC	CASSPGRQGGFYGYTF
TRBV9	TRBJ1-2	TRBD1	.	TGTGCCAGCAGCCTTCAACAAGCACAGGGGGAAGGCTACACCTTC	CASSLQQAQGEGYTF
TRBV3-1/TRBV3-2	TRBJ2-2	TRBD2	.	TGTGCCAGCAGCCGACTTGCGGGGGGGAACACCGGGGAGCTGTTTTTT	CASSRLAGGNTGELFF
TRBV5-1	TRBJ2-1	TRBD2	.	TGCGCCAGCAGCTTGGCCGTCGGGGGGTACTACAATGAGCAGTTCTTC	CASSLAVGGYYNEQFF
TRBV29-1	TRBJ2-5	.	once	TGCAGCGGACCTGCGCAAACCCGGGGCAGGGGACAAGAGACCCAGTACTTC	CSGPAQTRGRGQETQYF
TRBV4-1	TRBJ2-1	TRBD2	.	TGCGCCAGCAGCCCCGGGCTAGCGGGGGTCGGTGAGCAGTTCTTC	CASSPGLAGVGEQFF
TRBV6-5	TRBJ1-1	TRBD1	.	TGTGCCAGTGAAGTGGTGCAGGGGGCATCTGAAGCTTTCTTT	CASEVVQGASEAFF
TRBV2	TRBJ1-2	TRBD1	.	TGTGCCAGCAGTGGACCGGACAGGGGGCCGAATGGCTACACCTTC	CASSGPDRGPNGYTF
TRBV6-5	TRBJ1-5	.	few	TGTGCCAGCCCTGACAGGAGCAATCAGCCCCAGCATTTT	CASPDRSNQPQHF
TRBV27	TRBJ2-5	TRBD2	.	TGTGCCAGCAGTTTATGGCGGGGGGGCCCAGAGACCCAGTACTTC	CASSLWRGGPETQYF
TRBV27	TRBJ2-5	TRBD1	.	TGTGCCAGCAGTGTTACAGGGGGCTGGCAGGGAGAGACCCAGTACTTC	CASSVTGGWQGETQYF
TRBV19	TRBJ2-1	.	few	TGTGCCAGTGGGGTTCGGGGGAGATCTGTTGAGCAGTTCTTC	CASGVRGRSVEQFF
TRBV5-4	TRBJ1-1	.	.	TGTGCCAGCCTCCTAGACCGGAGCTCCCCGAGCACTGAAGCTTTCTTT	CASLLDRSSPSTEAFF
TRBV5-1	TRBJ1-2	TRBD1	once	TGCGCCAGCAGCGGGACAGGGGAAAAGGGAAGTGGCTACACCTTC	CASSGTGEKGSGYTF
TRBV6-2/TRBV6-3	TRBJ1-3	TRBD1	.	TGTGCCAGCAGTTACCCGACAGGGGACGGCGTAAAGACCATATATTTT	CASSYPTGDGVKTIYF
TRBV27	TRBJ1-6	.	.	TGTGCCAGCAGTTTAGACAGCCTAAAAGGCCCTAATTCACCCCTCCACTTT	CASSLDSLKGPNSPLHF
TRBV27	TRBJ1-2	TRBD1	once	TGTGCCAGCAGCCTGGGACAGGGGAATAACTATGGCTACACCTTC	CASSLGQGNNYGYTF
TRBV28	TRBJ2-7	.	.	TGTGCCAGCAGTTCCGACAGCCGGTTTCCCTACGAGCAGTACTTC	CASSSDSRFPYEQYF
TRBV6-2/TRBV6-3	TRBJ2-1	.	.	TGTGCCAGCAGCGCAAATCCTAGAAGAGCTTGGCAGTTCTTC	CASSANPRRAWQFF
TRBV28	TRBJ1-4	TRBD1	.	TGTGCCAGCAGTTTCGCAGGGGGCAACAATGAAAAACTGTTTTTT	CASSFAGGNNEKLFF
TRBV3-1/TRBV3-2	TRBJ1-6	.	.	TGTGCCAGCAGCCGCGAGGGGCGGGGAAATTCACCCCTCCACTTT	CASSREGRGNSPLHF
TRBV9	TRBJ2-2	.	.	TGTGCCAGCAGCCTGAGCGACACCGGGGAGCTGTTTTTT	CASSLSDTGELFF
TRBV3-1/TRBV3-2	TRBJ1-2	.	.	TGTGCCAGCAGCCAAGCTCAGGCCACTGGCTACACCTTC	CASSQAQATGYTF
TRBV7-2	TRBJ2-7	TRBD2	.	TGTGCCAGCAGCTTAAGACTAGCGGGGGTCGAGCAGTACTTC	CASSLRLAGVEQYF
TRBV11-1	TRBJ1-1	.	.	TGTGCCAGCAGCAATACCGGGACATTCGAAGCTTTCTTT	CASSNTGTFEAFF
TRBV7-2	TRBJ1-5	.	.	TGTGCCAGCAGCTCTGGGGGGGAGGGTCAGCCCCAGCATTTT	CASSSGGEGQPQHF
TRBV5-3	TRBJ1-6	.	.	TGTGCCAGAAGCCCACCTCCAAGACAGAATTCACCCCTCCACTTT	CARSPPPRQNSPLHF
TRBV6-2/TRBV6-3	TRBJ2-3	.	once	TGTGCCAGCAGCCTTCAGTTGGATACGCAGTATTTT	CASSLQLDTQYF
TRBV6-1	TRBJ2-3	TRBD2	.	TGTGCCAGCAGGGAAGCGGGGGGGTTGGATACGCAGTATTTT	CASREAGGLDTQYF
TRBV7-2	TRBJ2-1	TRBD2	once	TGTGCCAGCAGCTTAGATAGTTGGGCCAGCGGGGGTTCTAATGAGCAGTTCTTC	CASSLDSWASGGSNEQFF
TRBV28	TRBJ1-1	TRBD1	.	TGTGCCAGCAGTGGACAGGGGGCGTTGAACACTGAAGCTTTCTTT	CASSGQGALNTEAFF
TRBV18	TRBJ2-3	TRBD2	few	TGTGCCAGCTCACGGAAGGGGCTCCGGGGGGGCACAGATACGCAGTATTTT	CASSRKGLRGGTDTQYF
TRBV29-1	TRBJ1-2	.	.	TGCAGCGTTGGGGCAGGAGGCCGCCTTGGCTACACCTTC	CSVGAGGRLGYTF
TRBV11-3	TRBJ1-1	TRBD1	.	TGTGCCAGCAGCCTGACGACAGGGGAGTCTGAAGCTTTCTTT	CASSLTTGESEAFF
TRBV7-2	TRBJ1-4	TRBD1	.	TGTGCCAGCACCTTGGGGGGACAGGGATTGACTACGGGTGAAAAACTGTTTTTT	CASTLGGQGLTTGEKLFF
TRBV4-1	TRBJ1-1	.	.	TGCGCCAGCAGCCAAGTCGCTCAGGGCACCGGGACTAAGGCTTTCTTT	CASSQVAQGTGTKAFF
TRBV30	TRBJ1-6	.	.	TGTGCCTGGAGTGGCAGTACCAGGGTTGGGACCCTCCACTTT	CAWSGSTRVGTLHF
TRBV5-8	TRBJ1-4	.	.	TGTGCCAGCAGCTTGCTCGTGGGCGTTGGTGAAAAACTGTTTTTT	CASSLLVGVGEKLFF